The 9 T cell receptor beta chains presented below share a single source sample, sequenced in a study of OX40 agonist ivuxolimab in advanced cancers. TCRdb keeps only in-frame clones here, not all; method: immunoSEQ multiplex PCR. The sample comprises some 120,000 clones, about 90% of which are singletons, and approximately 0.81% rests with the top ten. The source was CD4+ or CD8+ T cells sorted from blood, collected in a trial of the OX40 agonist ivuxolimab. The origin of the receptors is an adult with an advanced solid tumor such as melanoma, head and neck, liver or kidney cancer.

The chain is built from TRBV9 and TRBJ2-5; D is perhaps TRBD2 (6 bases). The assigned J gene may be wrong: the sequence end matches TRBJ2-7 better. CDR1 and CDR2 from the germline V gene are SGDLS and YYNGEE. CDR3 length equals 15 residues. DNA for the CDR3: TGTGCCAGCAGCCTTTCCGGGGGAACGAGTTACGAGCAGTACTTC. This gives the protein CASSLSGGTSYEQYF.

This clone showed up just a few times. The chain uses TRBV28 and TRBJ1-5; D ambiguous. The germline gives CDR1 MDHEN, CDR2 SYDVKM. The CDR3 sequence is 12 residues long. V was shortened by 8 bases and J by 1 base, with 6 bases between the two germline ends. The CDR3 reads CASLGSNQPQHF. DNA of the CDR3: TGTGCCAGCCTGGGGAGCAATCAGCCCCAGCATTTT.

This clone was detected a few times. The chain couples TRBV28 to TRBJ1-2; D is possibly TRBD1 (5 bases). Per germline, CDR1 MDHEN and CDR2 SYDVKM. The CDR3 covers 13 residues. The V gene lost 8 bases and the J gene lost 4 bases, with 14 bases spanning the gap. CDR3 loop: CASWQNGAYGYTF. The CDR3, as DNA: TGTGCCAGCTGGCAAAATGGGGCCTATGGCTACACCTTC.

This chain connects TRBV7-9 to TRBJ2-5; D tentatively reads TRBD1 or TRBD2 (6 bases each). With 4 bases removed from V and 1 base from J, the gap between germline ends came to 13 bases. The CDR3 extends over 15 amino acids. CDR1 is SEHNR and CDR2 is FQNEAQ in the germline V gene (reference sequence). The CDR3 loop reads CASSSMGGPQETQYF. The CDR3, as DNA: TGTGCCAGCAGCTCTATGGGGGGCCCCCAAGAGACCCAGTACTTC.

This clone has only one observation. The genes are TRBV18 and TRBJ2-7, with D perhaps TRBD2 (5 bases). This CDR3 region has 13 residues. Trimming stripped 3 bases from V and 6 bases from J, with 12 bases between. Germline loops: CDR1 KGHSH, CDR2 LQKENI. DNA of the CDR3: TGTGCCAGCTCACCTTCTGCCCTAGCCGAGCAGTACTTC. Residues: CASSPSALAEQYF.

The chain employs TRBV5-1 and TRBJ2-7, with 7 positions matching TRBD1. Trimming took 0 bases from V and 3 from J; bases not matched to a gene: 6. This CDR3 contains 15 residues. CDR1 is SGHRS and CDR2 is YFSETQ in the germline V gene. This CDR3 reads CASSLATGEVYEQYF. The CDR3, as DNA: TGCGCCAGCAGCTTGGCCACAGGGGAAGTCTACGAGCAGTACTTC.

The chain links TRBV28 to TRBJ1-2, with D unresolved. The CDR3 runs to 14 residues. Germline-derived CDR1 and CDR2 are MDHEN and SYDVKM. V lost 3 bases and J 2 bases, leaving 10 bases between the germline ends. The CDR3 loop reads CASSFLPGNYGYTF. In DNA, the CDR3 is TGTGCCAGCAGTTTTTTACCGGGGAACTATGGCTACACCTTC.

V gene TRBV7-6 combines with J gene TRBJ2-1, with 12 bases aligning to TRBD1. The CDR3 is 15 residues long. Germline CDR1 SGHVS, CDR2 FNYEAQ. V lost 3 bases, J lost 8 bases, and 5 bases stayed unmatched. CDR3 amino acids: CASSFPGTGGDEQFF. CDR3 sequence (DNA): TGTGCCAGCAGCTTCCCCGGGACAGGGGGCGATGAGCAGTTCTTC.

This clone was detected once. The chain has TRBV6-6 and TRBJ2-7; the D gene is possibly TRBD2 (6 bases). This CDR3 is built from 14 residues. Germline V gene lookup returns CDR1 MNHNY and CDR2 SVGAGI (reference sequence). Trimming left V 10 bases short and J 1 base short, with 17 bases between. CDR3 in amino acids: CAITGGPASYEQYF. The CDR3 bases are TGTGCCATCACCGGAGGGCCCGCGTCCTACGAGCAGTACTTC.